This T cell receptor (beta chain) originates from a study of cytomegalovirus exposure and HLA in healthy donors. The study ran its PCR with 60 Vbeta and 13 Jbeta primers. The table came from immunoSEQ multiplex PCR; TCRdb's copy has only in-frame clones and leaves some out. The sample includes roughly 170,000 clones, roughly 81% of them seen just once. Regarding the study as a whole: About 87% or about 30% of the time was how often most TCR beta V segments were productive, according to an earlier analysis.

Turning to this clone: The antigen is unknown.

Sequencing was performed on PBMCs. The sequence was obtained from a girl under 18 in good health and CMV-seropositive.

CDR3: CSVDSGYTF. CDR3 in DNA: TGCAGCGTTGACTCTGGCTACACCTTC. V and J are TRBV29-1 and TRBJ1-2; D not resolved. Germline CDR1 is SQVTM and CDR2 is ANQGSEA. The CDR3 length is 9 residues. Between the trimmed V and J ends, which lost 3 bases and 7 bases, there was a span of 3 bases.